This is a list of T cell receptor beta chains from one sample in a study of cytomegalovirus exposure and HLA in healthy donors. Generated by immunoSEQ multiplex PCR, the TCRdb table keeps only in-frame clones and is missing some. The sample gives about 240,000 clones, roughly 80% of which show up once; 5% to 6% is in the top ten. The sample comprised PBMCs. The origin of the receptors is a woman aged 40-49 years in good health and CMV-seropositive. The CDR3 runs from the conserved cysteine through the conserved F or W. The order of the fields is clone size, V gene, D gene, J gene, CDR3 protein, CDR3 DNA. D genes are given only for firm matches. Clone size appears in some rows only: once, few, many, or a class for an expanded clone.

NA	TRBV5-1	NA	TRBJ2-1	CASSLVASNEQFF	TGCGCCAGCAGCTTGGTTGCGAGCAATGAGCAGTTCTTC
once	TRBV7-3	TRBD2	TRBJ2-1	CASSRGAGGFNEQFF	TGTGCCAGCAGCCGGGGGGCGGGAGGGTTCAATGAGCAGTTCTTC
NA	TRBV5-8	NA	TRBJ1-3	CAPDRTVSGNTIYF	TGTGCACCGGACAGAACAGTATCTGGAAACACCATATATTTT
NA	TRBV6-1	NA	TRBJ2-6	CASSAYRVGANVLTF	TGTGCCAGCAGTGCCTACAGGGTTGGGGCCAACGTCCTGACTTTC
NA	TRBV10-1	TRBD2	TRBJ2-1	CASSGIAGLNEQFF	TGCGCCAGCAGTGGGATAGCGGGATTAAATGAGCAGTTCTTC
once	TRBV30	NA	TRBJ1-1	CAWSPGTLNPNTEAFF	TGTGCCTGGAGCCCGGGGACACTAAACCCGAACACTGAAGCTTTCTTT
NA	TRBV30	NA	TRBJ2-2	CAWSVGGDGELFF	TGTGCCTGGAGTGTAGGCGGCGACGGGGAGCTGTTTTTT
NA	TRBV15	NA	TRBJ2-1	CATSRETQQGNEQFF	TGTGCCACCAGCAGAGAGACTCAACAGGGAAATGAGCAGTTCTTC
NA	TRBV19	TRBD1	TRBJ1-4	CASSIPGGGNEKLFF	TGTGCCAGTAGTATACCAGGGGGCGGCAACGAAAAACTGTTTTTT
NA	TRBV25-1	NA	TRBJ1-2	CASSESGAPRDGYTF	TGTGCCAGCAGTGAATCAGGGGCCCCAAGGGATGGCTACACCTTC
NA	TRBV6-1	TRBD1	TRBJ1-5	CASLGTDRSQQPQHF	TGTGCCAGCCTCGGGACAGACAGGAGCCAACAGCCCCAGCATTTT
NA	TRBV10-3	NA	TRBJ2-7	CAISESGGNEQYF	TGTGCCATCAGTGAGTCGGGGGGTAACGAGCAGTACTTC
NA	TRBV4-1	NA	TRBJ2-7	CASSQPWEQDHEQYF	TGCGCCAGCAGCCAACCCTGGGAACAGGACCACGAGCAGTACTTC
NA	TRBV18	TRBD2	TRBJ2-5	CASSTGLAGVMGTQYF	TGTGCCAGCTCAACGGGACTAGCGGGAGTGATGGGGACCCAGTACTTC
NA	TRBV11-2	TRBD1	TRBJ2-7	CASSVSLGPGGSYEQYF	TGTGCCAGCAGCGTATCGTTGGGGCCAGGGGGATCCTACGAGCAGTACTTC
NA	TRBV5-6	NA	TRBJ2-3	CASSLVPTGFGTDTQYF	TGTGCCAGCAGCTTGGTTCCGACCGGGTTCGGGACAGATACGCAGTATTTT
NA	TRBV9	TRBD1	TRBJ2-1	CASSTAGQGYEQFF	TGTGCCAGCAGCACGGCGGGACAGGGCTATGAGCAGTTCTTC
NA	TRBV6-6	TRBD1	TRBJ1-5	CASSSTGDGNQPQHF	TGTGCCAGCAGTTCGACAGGGGATGGCAATCAGCCCCAGCATTTT
NA	TRBV19	TRBD1	TRBJ2-7	CASSSQGQGGYEQYF	TGTGCCAGTAGTTCCCAGGGACAGGGTGGGTACGAGCAGTACTTC
NA	TRBV4-2	NA	TRBJ2-1	CASSQDVNSYNEQFF	TGTGCCAGCAGCCAAGACGTAAACTCCTACAATGAGCAGTTCTTC
few	TRBV11-3	TRBD2	TRBJ2-7	CASSSPRLAPGEQYF	TGTGCCAGCAGCTCTCCCAGACTAGCCCCCGGCGAGCAGTACTTC
NA	TRBV7-2	TRBD2	TRBJ2-7	CASSLGSGTSYGEQYF	TGTGCCAGCAGCTTAGGGTCCGGGACTAGCTACGGCGAGCAGTACTTC
NA	TRBV5-6	NA	TRBJ2-1	CASIRLGYNEQFF	TGTGCCAGCATCAGACTTGGGTACAATGAGCAGTTCTTC
NA	TRBV7-2	TRBD1	TRBJ2-5	CASSPGQLPYQETQYF	TGTGCCAGCAGCCCGGGACAGCTACCTTACCAAGAGACCCAGTACTTC
NA	TRBV18	TRBD2	TRBJ2-5	CASSPPASGQETQYF	TGTGCCAGCTCACCACCGGCTAGCGGACAAGAGACCCAGTACTTC
NA	TRBV5-6	TRBD1	TRBJ2-7	CASSSGQSYEQYF	TGTGCCAGCAGCTCGGGACAGAGCTACGAGCAGTACTTC
NA	TRBV27	NA	TRBJ1-3	CATGSTKENTIYF	TGTGCCACCGGTAGCACAAAAGAGAACACCATATATTTT
NA	TRBV7-2	NA	TRBJ2-5	CASSLARGPQETQYF	TGTGCCAGCAGCTTAGCGCGAGGGCCCCAAGAGACCCAGTACTTC
NA	TRBV30	NA	TRBJ1-5	CAWSGVTVSYQPQHF	TGTGCCTGGAGCGGGGTGACGGTAAGCTATCAGCCCCAGCATTTT
NA	TRBV5-1	NA	TRBJ1-3	CASSAMNQGGNTIYF	TGCGCCAGCAGCGCAATGAACCAGGGCGGAAACACCATATATTTT
NA	TRBV5-1	NA	TRBJ2-3	CASSSGGTTSTDTQYF	TGCGCCAGCAGCTCCGGGGGAACTACTAGCACAGATACGCAGTATTTT
NA	TRBV5-1	TRBD1	TRBJ2-7	CASSMGQPYEQYF	TGCGCCAGCAGCATGGGACAGCCCTACGAGCAGTACTTC
NA	TRBV20-1	NA	TRBJ1-2	CSARGPYGYTF	TGCAGTGCTAGGGGGCCCTATGGCTACACCTTC
NA	TRBV27	TRBD2	TRBJ2-1	CASSLIASGNNEQFF	TGTGCCAGCAGTTTAATAGCTAGCGGGAACAATGAGCAGTTCTTC
NA	TRBV27	NA	TRBJ1-1	CASSLRFTGTEAFF	TGTGCCAGCAGTTTAAGGTTTACAGGCACTGAAGCTTTCTTT
NA	TRBV6-1	NA	TRBJ1-4	CASSEGARLTTNEKLFF	TGTGCCAGCAGTGAAGGGGCCAGGTTGACAACTAATGAAAAACTGTTTTTT
NA	TRBV14	TRBD2	TRBJ2-5	CASSQGLAGEWETQYF	TGTGCCAGCAGCCAAGGGTTAGCGGGGGAGTGGGAGACCCAGTACTTC
NA	TRBV30	TRBD1	TRBJ2-3	CAWNVGQLTDTQYF	TGTGCCTGGAATGTGGGACAGCTCACAGATACGCAGTATTTT
NA	TRBV2	TRBD2	TRBJ2-1	CASSAAGTSPGEQFF	TGTGCCAGCAGTGCAGCCGGGACTAGCCCCGGTGAGCAGTTCTTC
NA	TRBV19	NA	TRBJ1-1	CASSIGGGGTEAFF	TGTGCCAGTAGTATTGGGGGGGGAGGGACTGAAGCTTTCTTT
NA	TRBV21-1	NA	TRBJ2-5	CASSNAETQYF	TGTGCCAGCAGCAACGCGGAGACCCAGTACTTC
NA	TRBV18	TRBD1	TRBJ1-5	CASSPPGTVNQPQHF	TGTGCCAGCTCACCACCGGGGACAGTCAATCAGCCCCAGCATTTT